This is a list of T cell receptor beta chains from one sample in a study of blood T cell repertoires in COVID-19. The assay was immunoSEQ multiplex PCR, and TCRdb's table has in-frame clones only and misses some. The data show about 82,000 clones, around 80% seen once. The sequenced sample consisted of peripheral blood. These TCRs come from a woman in her forties with active or convalescent COVID-19. CDR3s include the opening cysteine and the closing phenylalanine or tryptophan. D genes are given only for firm matches. The size of a clone is reported for some rows only, either as once, few or many, or as a class for expanded clones.

clone size	V gene	J gene	D gene	CDR3 DNA	CDR3 protein
.	TRBV6-5	TRBJ1-1	TRBD1	TGTGCCAGCAGTTCCAGGACAGGGAACACTGAAGCTTTCTTT	CASSSRTGNTEAFF
.	TRBV28	TRBJ1-1	.	TGTGCCAGTAGAAGGGGCCCTGAAGCTTTCTTT	CASRRGPEAFF
.	TRBV19	TRBJ1-1	.	TGTGCCAGTAGTATAAATTCCCAGGGGTTGGACACTGAAGCTTTCTTT	CASSINSQGLDTEAFF
.	TRBV6-5	TRBJ2-7	.	TGTGCCAGCAGTCAGAATTCCTACGAGCAGTACTTC	CASSQNSYEQYF
.	TRBV5-4	TRBJ2-3	TRBD2	TGTGCCAGCAGCGCTACTAGCGGGAACACAGATACGCAGTATTTT	CASSATSGNTDTQYF
.	TRBV9	TRBJ1-2	.	TGTGCCAGCAGGGCCCCAGGGGCTATGCCCTACACCTTC	CASRAPGAMPYTF
.	TRBV28	TRBJ2-3	TRBD1	TGTGCCAGCAGTTGGGGGACAGGGGGCTATGATACGCAGTATTTT	CASSWGTGGYDTQYF
.	TRBV5-1	TRBJ1-5	TRBD1	TGCGCCAGCAGCTTGGCAGGGGGGCAGCCCCAGCATTTT	CASSLAGGQPQHF
.	TRBV29-1	TRBJ1-1	TRBD1	TGCAGCGACCCGAACAGGGGGGGGACTGAAGCTTTCTTT	CSDPNRGGTEAFF
.	TRBV6-5	TRBJ1-1	.	TGTGCCAGCAGGCCGGGACAGAACACTGAAGCTTTCTTT	CASRPGQNTEAFF
.	TRBV10-3	TRBJ2-7	.	TGTGCCATCAGTGACACAGCCCAGAATAGCTACGAGCAGTACTTC	CAISDTAQNSYEQYF
.	TRBV28	TRBJ1-4	.	TGTGCCAGCACCCTGTGGGGGGGTGGTGAAAAACTGTTTTTT	CASTLWGGGEKLFF
many	TRBV3-1/TRBV3-2	TRBJ2-5	TRBD2	TGTGCCAGCAGCCAAGGGGGACTAGCGGGAGAGACCCAGTACTTC	CASSQGGLAGETQYF
.	TRBV10-1	TRBJ1-4	.	TGCGCCAGCAGTGCAACAGGGAATAGGGTTGCAACTAATGAAAAACTGTTTTTT	CASSATGNRVATNEKLFF
.	TRBV18	TRBJ2-7	TRBD2	TGTGCCAGCTCACCAGGGAGCGGGGGGGCGGCCGGCGAGCAGTACTTC	CASSPGSGGAAGEQYF
.	TRBV11-3	TRBJ2-1	TRBD2	TGTGCCAGCAGCTCACCCCCCGGGGGGACGAGCTCCTACAATGAGCAGTTCTTC	CASSSPPGGTSSYNEQFF
.	TRBV6-1	TRBJ2-7	.	TGTGCCAGCAGTGACGGCGGGCAGCCCCCCTACGAGCAGTACTTC	CASSDGGQPPYEQYF
.	TRBV20-1	TRBJ2-7	.	TGCAGTGCTAGTTATCAGAACTACGAGCAGTACTTC	CSASYQNYEQYF
.	TRBV28	TRBJ2-7	.	TGTGCCAGCAGCCCCTGGGTTGGGGGGAAAGTCTACGAGCAGTACTTC	CASSPWVGGKVYEQYF
.	TRBV7-9	TRBJ2-4	TRBD2	TGTGCCAGCAGCACCGGGACTAGCGGGAGCTACTTC	CASSTGTSGSYF
once	TRBV11-2	TRBJ2-7	.	TGTGCCAGCAGCGGACAGAAAACCAGGGGATACGAGCAGTACTTC	CASSGQKTRGYEQYF
.	TRBV9	TRBJ2-2	TRBD1	TGTGCCAGCAGCGTTGACAGGACAGGGGTCGCCGGGGAGCTGTTTTTT	CASSVDRTGVAGELFF
few	TRBV7-9	TRBJ1-6	.	TGTGCCAGCAGCTTAGTGGGCAGGGGTCCCCTGAATTCACCCCTCCACTTT	CASSLVGRGPLNSPLHF
few	TRBV7-7	TRBJ2-3	.	TGTGCCAGCAGCTATAGCGCGAGCACAGATACGCAGTATTTT	CASSYSASTDTQYF
.	TRBV11-2	TRBJ1-2	TRBD1	TGTGCCAGCCGAGGACAGGGGGCGATAGGCTACACCTTC	CASRGQGAIGYTF
.	TRBV7-3	TRBJ2-3	TRBD2	TGTGCCAGCAGCTTAAAGAGCGGGGGAGGTGGCACAGATACGCAGTATTTT	CASSLKSGGGGTDTQYF
.	TRBV28	TRBJ2-7	TRBD2	TGTGCTACAAGGGCCGGGAGGTCCTACGAGCAGTACTTC	CATRAGRSYEQYF
.	TRBV10-2	TRBJ2-3	.	TGCGCCAGCTCGGACTACACAGATACGCAGTATTTT	CASSDYTDTQYF
.	TRBV6-5	TRBJ1-5	TRBD1	TGTGCCAGCAGTTACTCGGGACAGGGAAGCCATCAGCCCCAGCATTTT	CASSYSGQGSHQPQHF
.	TRBV29-1	TRBJ1-2	.	TGCAGCGTTGACCCCACGGGACACGGTGGGAACACCTTC	CSVDPTGHGGNTF
.	TRBV11-2	TRBJ1-1	.	TGTGCCAGCAGCTTAGAGGGGGGTTTGACTGAAGCTTTCTTT	CASSLEGGLTEAFF
.	TRBV24-1	TRBJ2-7	TRBD1	TGTGCCACCAGTGCCTCTGGGACAGGAATCTCCTACGAGCAGTACTTC	CATSASGTGISYEQYF
few	TRBV7-2	TRBJ2-5	.	TGTGCCAGCAGCTTAAGCTTTGAGACCCAGTACTTC	CASSLSFETQYF
.	TRBV9	TRBJ2-5	TRBD2	TGTGCCAGCAGCGTAGAAGGGACTAGCGGAGAGACCCAGTACTTC	CASSVEGTSGETQYF
.	TRBV18	TRBJ2-3	.	TGTGCCAGCTCACTCGGACTGGACACAGATACGCAGTATTTT	CASSLGLDTDTQYF
.	TRBV7-9	TRBJ1-4	TRBD1	TGTGCCAGCAGCTTCCGGACAGGAACTAATGAAAAACTGTTTTTT	CASSFRTGTNEKLFF
.	TRBV3-1/TRBV3-2	TRBJ1-4	.	TGTGCCAGCAGCTCAGGGCTAGCAACTAATGAAAAACTGTTTTTT	CASSSGLATNEKLFF
.	TRBV7-9	TRBJ2-2	TRBD2	TGTGCCAGCAGCTCGCCGGGACTAGCGGGGGTCGCCGGGGAGCTGTTTTTT	CASSSPGLAGVAGELFF
.	TRBV11-3	TRBJ2-1	TRBD1	TGTGCCAGCAGCACCCGGACAGGGGACAATGAGCAGTTCTTC	CASSTRTGDNEQFF
.	TRBV11-1	TRBJ1-2	.	TGTGCCAGCAGCTTAGAGGCAGGGGCCTATGGCTACACCTTC	CASSLEAGAYGYTF
.	TRBV19	TRBJ1-1	.	TGTGCCAGTAGTATCGGAGACAGGAACACTGAAGCTTTCTTT	CASSIGDRNTEAFF
.	TRBV6-5	TRBJ1-4	TRBD1	TGTGCCAGCAGTCCAGGGACAGGGAATGAAAAACTGTTTTTT	CASSPGTGNEKLFF
once	TRBV18	TRBJ2-1	.	TGTGCCAGCTCACCAACTCTAGCGCCGAGCTCCTACAATGAGCAGTTCTTC	CASSPTLAPSSYNEQFF
.	TRBV11-2	TRBJ1-1	.	TGTGCCAGCAGCTTAGATCAGGGCGTAACTGAAGCTTTCTTT	CASSLDQGVTEAFF
.	TRBV6-5	TRBJ1-6	.	TGTGCCAGCAGGAGGGAGTTTGACTCACCCCTCCACTTT	CASRREFDSPLHF
.	TRBV6-6	TRBJ1-1	.	TGTGCCAGCAGAGATCGGGGGGCTACTGAAGCTTTCTTT	CASRDRGATEAFF
.	TRBV4-3	TRBJ1-1	.	TGCGCCAGCAGCCAAGAACAGGTGAACACTGAAGCTTTCTTT	CASSQEQVNTEAFF
.	TRBV5-1	TRBJ2-4	TRBD2	TGCGCCAGCAGCTTCAGCGGGGGGTTTTCTGGCAAAAACATTCAGTACTTC	CASSFSGGFSGKNIQYF
.	TRBV3-1/TRBV3-2	TRBJ2-1	TRBD1	TGTGCCAGCAGCCGGACAGGGGTGAGCTACAATGAGCAGTTCTTC	CASSRTGVSYNEQFF
.	TRBV7-9	TRBJ2-1	TRBD2	TGTGCCAGCAGCTTTATTTTAGCGGGGGGTCCACGCGGTGAGCAGTTCTTC	CASSFILAGGPRGEQFF
.	TRBV5-1	TRBJ2-7	.	TGCGCCAGCAGCTTGGTTGGCAGGGGCTACGAGCAGTACTTC	CASSLVGRGYEQYF
.	TRBV11-2	TRBJ2-2	.	TGTGCCAGCAGCCCTAAGAGGACCGGGGAGCTGTTTTTT	CASSPKRTGELFF
.	TRBV5-6	TRBJ1-2	TRBD1	TGTGCCAGCAGCCGGACAGGGACCCATGGCTACACCTTC	CASSRTGTHGYTF
.	TRBV19	TRBJ2-1	TRBD2	TGTGCCAGTAGTAGGATCAAGACTAGCTGGGATCACAATGAGCAGTTCTTC	CASSRIKTSWDHNEQFF
once	TRBV5-8	TRBJ2-5	TRBD2	TGTGCCAGCAGCCGAGGACTAGCGGGAGGCGAGACCCAGTACTTC	CASSRGLAGGETQYF